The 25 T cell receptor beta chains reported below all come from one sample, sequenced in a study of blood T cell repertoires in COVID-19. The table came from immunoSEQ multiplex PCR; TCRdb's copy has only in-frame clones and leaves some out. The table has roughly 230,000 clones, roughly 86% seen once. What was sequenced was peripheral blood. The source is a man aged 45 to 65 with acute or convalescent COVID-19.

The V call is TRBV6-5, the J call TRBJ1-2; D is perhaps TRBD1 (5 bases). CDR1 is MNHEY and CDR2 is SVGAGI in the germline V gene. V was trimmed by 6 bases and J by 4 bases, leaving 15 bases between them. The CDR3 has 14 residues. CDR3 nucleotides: TGTGCCAGCAGCGAGATTCAGGGTAGCTATGGCTACACCTTC. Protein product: CASSEIQGSYGYTF.

CDR3 amino acids: CASSRTSGVYEQYF. CDR3 DNA: TGTGCCAGTAGTCGGACTAGCGGGGTCTACGAGCAGTACTTC. The rearrangement uses TRBV19 and TRBJ2-7; 12 nucleotides match TRBD2. In germline, CDR1 is LNHDA, CDR2 SQIVND (reference sequence). This CDR3 spans 14 amino acids. Losses at the gene ends were 5 bases for V and 3 bases for J; bases not matched to a gene: 2.

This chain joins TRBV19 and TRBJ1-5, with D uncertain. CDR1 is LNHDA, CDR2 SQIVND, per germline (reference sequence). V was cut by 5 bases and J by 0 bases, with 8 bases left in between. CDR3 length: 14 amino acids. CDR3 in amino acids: CASSFSGSNQPQHF. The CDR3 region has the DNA TGTGCCAGTAGTTTTAGTGGTAGCAATCAGCCCCAGCATTTT.

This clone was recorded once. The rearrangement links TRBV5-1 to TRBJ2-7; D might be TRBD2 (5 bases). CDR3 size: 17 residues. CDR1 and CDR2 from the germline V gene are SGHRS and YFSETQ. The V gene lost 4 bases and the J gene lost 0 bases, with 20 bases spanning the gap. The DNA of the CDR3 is TGCGCCAGCAGCAGAGGCTTGGGCAGCGGTGACTCCTACGAGCAGTACTTC. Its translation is CASSRGLGSGDSYEQYF. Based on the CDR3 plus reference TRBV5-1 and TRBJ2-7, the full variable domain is KAGVTQTPRYLIKTRGQQVTLSCSPISGHRSVSWYQQTPGQGLQFLFEYFSETQRNKGNFPGRFSGRQFSNSRSEMNVSTLELGDSALYLCASSRGLGSGDSYEQYFGPGTRLTVT.

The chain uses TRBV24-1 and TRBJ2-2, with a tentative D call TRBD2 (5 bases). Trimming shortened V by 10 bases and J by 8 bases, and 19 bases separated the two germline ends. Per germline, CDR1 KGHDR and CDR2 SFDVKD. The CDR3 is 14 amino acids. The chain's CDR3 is CATLLTGVAGELFF. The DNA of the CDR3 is TGTGCCACTCTCCTTACCGGGGTTGCGGGGGAGCTGTTTTTT.

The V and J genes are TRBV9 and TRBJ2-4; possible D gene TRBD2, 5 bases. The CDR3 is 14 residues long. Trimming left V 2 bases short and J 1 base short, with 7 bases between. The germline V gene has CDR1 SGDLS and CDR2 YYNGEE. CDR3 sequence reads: CASSVGGAKNIQYF. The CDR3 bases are TGTGCCAGCAGCGTTGGCGGGGCCAAAAACATTCAGTACTTC. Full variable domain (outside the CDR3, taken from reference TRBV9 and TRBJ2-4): DSGVTQTPKHLITATGQRVTLRCSPRSGDLSVYWYQQSLDQGLQFLIQYYNGEERAKGNILERFSAQQFPDLHSELNLSSLELGDSALYFCASSVGGAKNIQYFGAGTRLSVL.

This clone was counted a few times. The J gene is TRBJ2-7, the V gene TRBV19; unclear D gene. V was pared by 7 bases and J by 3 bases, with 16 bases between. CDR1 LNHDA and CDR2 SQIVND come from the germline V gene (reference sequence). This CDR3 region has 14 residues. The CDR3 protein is CASNPGAGLYEQYF. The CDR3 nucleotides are TGTGCCAGTAACCCGGGTGCCGGTCTCTACGAGCAGTACTTC. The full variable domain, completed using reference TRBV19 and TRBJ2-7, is DGGITQSPKYLFRKEGQNVTLSCEQNLNHDAMYWYRQDPGQGLRLIYYSQIVNDFQKGDIAEGYSVSREKKESFPLTVTSAQKNPTAFYLCASNPGAGLYEQYFGPGTRLTVT.

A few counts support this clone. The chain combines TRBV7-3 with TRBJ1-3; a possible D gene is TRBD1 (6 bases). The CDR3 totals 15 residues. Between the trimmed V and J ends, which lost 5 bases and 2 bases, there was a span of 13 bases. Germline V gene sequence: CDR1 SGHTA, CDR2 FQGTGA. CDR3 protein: CASSSISGAGNTIYF. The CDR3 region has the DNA TGTGCCAGCAGCAGCATTTCAGGGGCTGGAAACACCATATATTTT.

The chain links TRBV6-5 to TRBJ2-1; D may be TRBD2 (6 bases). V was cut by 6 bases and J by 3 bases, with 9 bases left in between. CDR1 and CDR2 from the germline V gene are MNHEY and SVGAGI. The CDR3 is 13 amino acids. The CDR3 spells CASSGTYYNEQFF. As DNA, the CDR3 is TGTGCCAGCAGCGGGACTTACTACAATGAGCAGTTCTTC.

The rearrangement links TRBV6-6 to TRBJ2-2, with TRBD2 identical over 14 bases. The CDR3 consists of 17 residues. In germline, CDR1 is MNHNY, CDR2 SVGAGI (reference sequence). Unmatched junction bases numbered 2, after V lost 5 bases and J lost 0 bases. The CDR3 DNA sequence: TGTGCCAGCAGTCTGACTAGCGGGAGGGCGAACACCGGGGAGCTGTTTTTT. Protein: CASSLTSGRANTGELFF.

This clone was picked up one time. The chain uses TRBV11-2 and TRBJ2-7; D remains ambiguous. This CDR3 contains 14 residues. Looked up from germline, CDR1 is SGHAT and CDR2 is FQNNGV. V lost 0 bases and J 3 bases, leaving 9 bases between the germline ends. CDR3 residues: CASSLDGYYYEQYF. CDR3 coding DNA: TGTGCCAGCAGCTTAGACGGATACTACTACGAGCAGTACTTC.

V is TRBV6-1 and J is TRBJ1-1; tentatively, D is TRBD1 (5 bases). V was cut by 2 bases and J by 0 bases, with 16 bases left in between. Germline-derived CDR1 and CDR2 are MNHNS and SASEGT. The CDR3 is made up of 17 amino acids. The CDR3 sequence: CASSEIAAGTVNTEAFF. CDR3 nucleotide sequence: TGTGCCAGCAGTGAAATAGCGGCGGGGACGGTGAACACTGAAGCTTTCTTT.

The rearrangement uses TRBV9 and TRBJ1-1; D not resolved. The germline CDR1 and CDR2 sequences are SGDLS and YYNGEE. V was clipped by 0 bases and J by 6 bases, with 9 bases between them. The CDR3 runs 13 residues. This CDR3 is CASSVDLRSEAFF. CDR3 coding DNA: TGTGCCAGCAGCGTAGACTTGCGCTCTGAAGCTTTCTTT.

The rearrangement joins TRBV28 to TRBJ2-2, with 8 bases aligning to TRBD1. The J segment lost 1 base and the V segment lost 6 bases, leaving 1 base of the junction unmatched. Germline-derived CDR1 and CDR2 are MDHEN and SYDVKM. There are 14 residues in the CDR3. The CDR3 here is CASRGQGNTGELFF. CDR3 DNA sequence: TGTGCCAGCAGAGGACAGGGGAACACCGGGGAGCTGTTTTTT.

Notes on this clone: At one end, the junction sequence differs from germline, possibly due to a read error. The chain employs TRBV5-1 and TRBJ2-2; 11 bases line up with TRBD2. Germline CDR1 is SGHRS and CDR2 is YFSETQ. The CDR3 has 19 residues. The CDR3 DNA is TGCGCCAACAGCTTGGATCTAGCGGGGGGATCTACGAACACCGGGGAGCTGTTTTTT. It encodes CANSLDLAGGSTNTGELFF.

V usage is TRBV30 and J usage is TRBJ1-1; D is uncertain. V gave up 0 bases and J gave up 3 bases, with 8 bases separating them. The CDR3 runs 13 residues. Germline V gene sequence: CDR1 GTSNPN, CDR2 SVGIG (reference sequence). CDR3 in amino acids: CAWSVVGDTEAFF. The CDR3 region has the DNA TGTGCCTGGAGTGTGGTCGGGGACACTGAAGCTTTCTTT.

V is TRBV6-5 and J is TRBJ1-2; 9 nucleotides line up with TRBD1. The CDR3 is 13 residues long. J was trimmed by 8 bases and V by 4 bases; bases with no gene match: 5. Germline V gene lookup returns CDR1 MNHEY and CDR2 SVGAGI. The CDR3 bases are TGTGCCAGCAGTTCGGGACAGGGTGAGGGCTACACCTTC. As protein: CASSSGQGEGYTF.

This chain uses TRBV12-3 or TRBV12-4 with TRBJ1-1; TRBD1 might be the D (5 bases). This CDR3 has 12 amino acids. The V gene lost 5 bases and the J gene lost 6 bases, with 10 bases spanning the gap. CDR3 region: CASSTTGSEAFF. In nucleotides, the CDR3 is TGTGCCAGCAGTACTACAGGATCTGAAGCTTTCTTT.

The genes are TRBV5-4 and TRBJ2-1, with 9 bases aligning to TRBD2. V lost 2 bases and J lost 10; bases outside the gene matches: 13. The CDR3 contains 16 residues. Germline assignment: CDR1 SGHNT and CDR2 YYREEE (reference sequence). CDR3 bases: TGTGCCAGCAGCTTTGGGGCCAGCGGGGGGTTCAGGGAGCAGTTCTTC. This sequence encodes CASSFGASGGFREQFF.

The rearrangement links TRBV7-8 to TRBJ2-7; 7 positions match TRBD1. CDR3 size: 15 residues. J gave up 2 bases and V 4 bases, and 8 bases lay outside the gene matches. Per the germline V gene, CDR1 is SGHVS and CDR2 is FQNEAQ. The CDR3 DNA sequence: TGTGCCAGCAGCTCGGGCAACAGGGGCGCCTACGAGCAGTACTTC. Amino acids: CASSSGNRGAYEQYF.

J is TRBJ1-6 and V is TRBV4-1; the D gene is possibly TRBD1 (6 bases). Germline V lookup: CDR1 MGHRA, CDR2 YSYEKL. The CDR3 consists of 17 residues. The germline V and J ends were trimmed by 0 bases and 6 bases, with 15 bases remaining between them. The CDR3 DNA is TGCGCCAGCAGCCAAGATGGTTGGACAGAGATTAATTCACCCCTCCACTTT. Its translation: CASSQDGWTEINSPLHF.

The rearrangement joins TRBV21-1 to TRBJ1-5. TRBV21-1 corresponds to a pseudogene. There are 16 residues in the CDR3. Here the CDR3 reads CASSFTSTSPDQPQHF. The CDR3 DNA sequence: TGTGCCAGCAGCTTCACTAGCACTAGCCCAGATCAGCCCCAGCATTTT.

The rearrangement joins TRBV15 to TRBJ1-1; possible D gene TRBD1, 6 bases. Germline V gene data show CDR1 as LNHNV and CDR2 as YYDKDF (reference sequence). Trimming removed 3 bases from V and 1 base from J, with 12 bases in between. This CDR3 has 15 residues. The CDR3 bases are TGTGCCACCAGCAGGTCGAGGGGGTCGAACACTGAAGCTTTCTTT. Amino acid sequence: CATSRSRGSNTEAFF.

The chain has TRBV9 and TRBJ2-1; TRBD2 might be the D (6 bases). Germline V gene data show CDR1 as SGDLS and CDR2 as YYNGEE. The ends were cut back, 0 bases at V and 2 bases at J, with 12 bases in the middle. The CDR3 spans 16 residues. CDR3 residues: CASSVVGLAAYNEQFF. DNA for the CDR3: TGTGCCAGCAGCGTAGTTGGGTTAGCGGCCTACAATGAGCAGTTCTTC.

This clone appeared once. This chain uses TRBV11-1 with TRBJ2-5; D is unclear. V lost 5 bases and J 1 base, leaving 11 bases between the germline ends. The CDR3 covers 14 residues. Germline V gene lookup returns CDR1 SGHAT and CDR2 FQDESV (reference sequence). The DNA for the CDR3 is TGTGCCAGCAGCGAGGTGGCAATCCAAGAGACCCAGTACTTC. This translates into CASSEVAIQETQYF. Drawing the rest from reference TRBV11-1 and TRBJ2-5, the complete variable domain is EAEVAQSPRYKITEKSQAVAFWCDPISGHATLYWYRQILGQGPELLVQFQDESVVDDSQLPKDRFSAERLKGVDSTLKIQPAELGDSAMYLCASSEVAIQETQYFGPGTRLLVL.